The clone carrying this T cell receptor (beta chain) has a count of ten or more. V lost 4 bases, J lost 2 bases, and 1 base stayed unmatched. Germline V gene data show CDR1 as SGHRS and CDR2 as YFSETQ. This CDR3 region has 14 residues. In the authors' workflow: Counts of TCRs in each sample centred on a median of about 96,000 and extended from around 24,000 to 710,000. TCRdb independently ran MiXCR on the RACE reads; one entry per CDR3 protein. These V and J calls are TCRdb output, not the study's own analysis. In the table there are around 53,000 distinct CDR3 sequences, approximately 9.1% of which are singletons. This sample was included in a study of human T cells and chemical hapten exposure. Looking at the study overall: A mostly female patient group had alopecia areata, totalis or universalis. The variation in per-sample TCR yields arose mainly from small differences in pooled library volumes.

As to time point: patch test 1, 2 weeks after DPC sensitization. Regarding treatment: therapeutic diphenylcyclopropenone sensitization with weekly scalp DPC. The chain carries TRBV5-1 and TRBJ2-7, with 12 bases lining up with TRBD2. This sample comprised whole blood, obtained in connection with sensitization to the hapten diphenylcyclopropenone (DPC). The origin of this receptor is a woman aged 45 to 65 with alopecia areata. Some clones in this sample may be carry-over from other donors' samples. CDR3 amino acids: CASSRTSGTYEQYF. Here the CDR3 DNA reads TGCGCCAGCAGCCGGACTAGCGGGACCTACGAGCAGTACTTC.